This T cell receptor (beta chain) emerged from a study of OX40 agonist ivuxolimab in advanced cancers. The V gene's germline CDR1 is SGHVS and CDR2 FNYEAQ. V lost 1 base to trimming and J lost 11 bases; unmatched junction nucleotides: 4. The CDR3 is made up of 13 amino acids. Profiling relied on immunoSEQ multiplex PCR, and the TCRdb table lists in-frame clones only, not all of them. This table has tens of thousands of clones, about 82% appearing once. The sample was CD4+ or CD8+ T cells sorted from blood, taken in a trial of the OX40 agonist ivuxolimab. This TCR was sampled from an adult with an advanced solid tumor such as melanoma, head and neck, liver or kidney cancer. The chain is built from TRBV7-6 and TRBJ2-2; 7 bases are a match to TRBD1. The CDR3 here is CASSLDQGGELFF. The DNA for the CDR3 is TGTGCCAGCAGCTTAGACCAAGGGGGCGAGCTGTTTTTT.